The entry that follows covers one TCR beta chain sequence. Its antigen remains unknown. CDR3 length: 16 amino acids. Looked up from germline, CDR1 is SGHAT and CDR2 is FQNNGV. The V and J ends lost 0 bases and 2 bases, in that order; junction bases with no gene match: 6. This sample is drawn from a study of graft-versus-host responses after intestinal transplantation. Overall study context: As for transplant type, recipients had multivisceral, liver-intestinal, or isolated intestinal grafts. Anti-thymocyte globulin was used for induction in all recipients, who then took tacrolimus and steroids for 2 to 4 years.

Only in-frame clones appear in the TCRdb table, and some are missing; sequencing was by immunoSEQ multiplex PCR. The table includes roughly 75,000 clones, around 92% detected once. Overall study results and limits: Within allografts, high graft-versus-host to host-versus-graft clonal ratios were seen among patients with graft-donor T cell macrochimerism. Ileal or blood samples showed some GvH clones first, and such clones were also found in recipient marrow.

The receptor comes from a human donor who received an intestinal transplant. The sample was unstimulated CD4+ T cells sorted from spleen or lymph node cells, taken before intestinal transplant. The rearrangement links TRBV11-2 to TRBJ1-1; 7 positions agree with TRBD1. CDR3 nucleotides: TGTGCCAGCAGCTTAGATCCGGACAGGATTAACACTGAAGCTTTCTTT. The encoded protein is CASSLDPDRINTEAFF.